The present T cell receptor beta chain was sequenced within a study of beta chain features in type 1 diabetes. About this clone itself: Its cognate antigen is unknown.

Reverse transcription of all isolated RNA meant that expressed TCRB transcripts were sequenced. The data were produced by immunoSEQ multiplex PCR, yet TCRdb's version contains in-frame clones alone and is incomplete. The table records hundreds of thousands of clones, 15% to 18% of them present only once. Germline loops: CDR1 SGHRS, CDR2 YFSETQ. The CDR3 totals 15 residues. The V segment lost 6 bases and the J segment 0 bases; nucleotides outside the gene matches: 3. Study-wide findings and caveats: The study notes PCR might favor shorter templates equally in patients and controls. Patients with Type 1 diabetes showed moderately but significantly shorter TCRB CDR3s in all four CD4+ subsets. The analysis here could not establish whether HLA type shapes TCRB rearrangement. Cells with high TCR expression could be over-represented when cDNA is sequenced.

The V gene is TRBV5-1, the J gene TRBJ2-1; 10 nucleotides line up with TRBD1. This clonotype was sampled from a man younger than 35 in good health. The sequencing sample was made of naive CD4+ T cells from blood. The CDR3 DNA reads TGCGCCAGCATACGGACAGGGGGCTCCTACAATGAGCAGTTCTTC. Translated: CASIRTGGSYNEQFF.